These 20 T cell receptor beta chains were all obtained from the same sample, sequenced in a study of OX40 agonist ivuxolimab in advanced cancers. Assay: immunoSEQ multiplex PCR; the TCRdb copy retains only in-frame clones and omits some. This sample has 35,000 to 50,000 clones, with approximately 86% found just once. The source material was CD4+ or CD8+ T cells sorted from blood, sampled in a trial of the OX40 agonist ivuxolimab. The receptors shown here come from an adult with an advanced solid tumor such as melanoma, head and neck, liver or kidney cancer.

By its share, this clone is medium-sized. CDR3 region: CASSQDRAAGYEQYF. The CDR3 DNA reads TGCGCCAGCAGCCAAGACAGAGCGGCCGGCTACGAGCAGTACTTC. V usage is TRBV4-3 and J usage is TRBJ2-7, with D possibly TRBD2 on 5 matching bases. Germline assignment: CDR1 LGHNA and CDR2 YSLEER. V lost 0 bases to trimming and J lost 3 bases, with 12 bases between them. The CDR3 extends over 15 amino acids.

The CDR3, as DNA: TGCAGCGCGCGGACAGGAAGGAACACTGAAGCTTTCTTT. It translates to CSARTGRNTEAFF. V is TRBV29-1 and J is TRBJ1-1; TRBD1 aligns across 7 bases. CDR3 length equals 13 residues. V trimming: 7 bases; J trimming: 1 base; junction bases outside the gene matches: 6. The germline gives CDR1 SQVTM, CDR2 ANQGSEA.

V usage is TRBV27 and J usage is TRBJ2-3; tentatively, D is TRBD2 (6 bases). The CDR3 has 16 residues. Per the germline V gene, CDR1 is MNHEY and CDR2 is SMNVEV (reference sequence). The V gene lost 5 bases and the J gene lost 2 bases, with 17 bases spanning the gap. The CDR3 nucleotides read TGTGCCAGCAGTCCCCCCCCCGGCGGGACCACAGATACGCAGTATTTT. This codes for CASSPPPGGTTDTQYF.

This chain connects TRBV6-1 to TRBJ2-7, with TRBD1 matching over 7 bases. The germline V gene encodes CDR1 MNHNS and CDR2 SASEGT. J gave up 0 bases and V 3 bases, and 8 bases lay outside the gene matches. This CDR3 contains 16 residues. CDR3 coding DNA: TGTGCCAGCAGTGATTACTCCGGGACAGCCTCCTACGAGCAGTACTTC. Translated: CASSDYSGTASYEQYF.

The chain recombines TRBV5-3 with TRBJ1-1; D remains ambiguous. TRBV5-3 is marked as an open reading frame, function uncertain. There are 14 residues in the CDR3. V shed 1 base and J shed 2 bases, with 9 bases lying between them. DNA for the CDR3: TGTGCCAGAAGCTTGTGTGCGGGCAACACTGAAGCTTTCTTT. Encoded protein: CARSLCAGNTEAFF.

The genes are TRBV5-1 and TRBJ2-3, with 11 bases aligning to TRBD2. The CDR3 consists of 18 residues. The trim removed 1 base at V and 5 bases at J, leaving 12 bases unmatched. Germline V gene data show CDR1 as SGHRS and CDR2 as YFSETQ. In nucleotides, the CDR3 is TGCGCCAGCAGCTTGACTTCTTTAGCGGGGGGGCCCGAAGATACGCAGTATTTT. It is translated as CASSLTSLAGGPEDTQYF. The whole variable domain, remainder taken from reference TRBV5-1 and TRBJ2-3, is KAGVTQTPRYLIKTRGQQVTLSCSPISGHRSVSWYQQTPGQGLQFLFEYFSETQRNKGNFPGRFSGRQFSNSRSEMNVSTLELGDSALYLCASSLTSLAGGPEDTQYFGPGTRLTVL.

V usage is TRBV6-1 and J usage is TRBJ2-7; 10 positions agree with TRBD1. V gave up 3 bases and J gave up 3 bases; unmatched junction bases: 5. This CDR3 is built from 15 residues. Germline CDR1 and CDR2: MNHNS and SASEGT. The CDR3 coding sequence is TGTGCCAGCAGTGACCCGGACAGGGGGGACTACGAGCAGTACGTC. Residues: CASSDPDRGDYEQYV.

This chain connects TRBV4-3 to TRBJ2-1; possibly TRBD1 for D (7 bases). CDR3 length: 13 amino acids. CDR1 LGHNA and CDR2 YSLEER come from the germline V gene. Trimming shortened V by 5 bases and J by 8 bases, and 13 bases separated the two germline ends. CDR3 region: CASSSGGSHEQFF. The CDR3 DNA sequence: TGCGCCAGCAGCTCAGGGGGGAGTCATGAGCAGTTCTTC.

The J gene is TRBJ2-1, the V gene TRBV9, with 11 bases fitting TRBD2. This CDR3 is 18 amino acids long. Losses at the gene ends were 0 bases for V and 0 bases for J; bases not matched to a gene: 5. Germline V CDR1 and CDR2: SGDLS, YYNGEE. CDR3 in DNA: TGTGCCAGCAGCGTAGAACTGACTAGCGGGGCCTCCTACAATGAGCAGTTCTTC. It encodes CASSVELTSGASYNEQFF.

The table lists this clone with a count of one. This chain connects TRBV6-5 to TRBJ1-1; no clear D. The CDR3 contains 13 residues. V was pared by 2 bases and J by 4 bases, with 8 bases between. CDR1 MNHEY and CDR2 SVGAGI come from the germline V gene. CDR3 nucleotide sequence: TGTGCCAGCAGTTACGACCGAATCACTGAAGCTTTCTTT. Translating gives CASSYDRITEAFF.

This clone was seen a few times. CDR3: CASSALRNEQFF. For the CDR3, the DNA is TGTGCCAGCAGTGCCCTCAGAAATGAGCAGTTCTTC. V gene TRBV6-7 combines with J gene TRBJ2-1; unclear D gene. TRBV6-7 is an ORF for which the function is uncertain. CDR3 size: 12 residues. Trimming stripped 5 bases from V and 7 bases from J, with 9 bases between.

The gene calls are TRBV5-8 and TRBJ2-7; 9 nucleotides align to TRBD1. V gave up 4 bases and J gave up 3 bases; unmatched junction bases: 8. The CDR3 contains 15 residues. Germline loops: CDR1 SGHTS, CDR2 YDEGEE. The CDR3 DNA follows: TGTGCCAGCAGCGGCACAGGGGGCGAATACTACGAGCAGTACGTC. It is translated as CASSGTGGEYYEQYV.

The chain is built from TRBV7-9 and TRBJ2-5; D perhaps matches TRBD2 (5 bases). The CDR3 is 15 residues long. Trimming took off 8 bases at V and 1 base at J, with 17 bases between the two ends. Germline V gene lookup returns CDR1 SEHNR and CDR2 FQNEAQ (reference sequence). In DNA form, the CDR3 reads TGTGCCAGCCGAGGGCCCAGATCGATCCAAGAGACCCAGTACTTC. It codes for CASRGPRSIQETQYF.

The chain's CDR3 is CASSWLANGPQHF. The CDR3 DNA reads TGTGCCAGCAGTTGGCTAGCCAATGGGCCCCAGCATTTT. The J gene is TRBJ1-5, the V gene TRBV27, with D unresolved. V dropped 4 bases and J dropped 9 bases, with 13 bases sitting between them. The germline V gene has CDR1 MNHEY and CDR2 SMNVEV (reference sequence). This CDR3 contains 13 residues.

This rearrangement joins TRBV29-1 to TRBJ1-1; TRBD1 might be the D (5 bases). V was trimmed by 2 bases and J by 2 bases, leaving 12 bases between them. The germline V gene encodes CDR1 SQVTM and CDR2 ANQGSEA. This CDR3 comprises 14 residues. In DNA, the CDR3 is TGCAGCGTTGAATCGACAGCCCGAAACACTGAAGCTTTCTTT. It is translated as CSVESTARNTEAFF. Using reference TRBV29-1 and TRBJ1-1 for the parts outside the CDR3, the full variable domain is SAVISQKPSRDICQRGTSLTIQCQVDSQVTMMFWYRQQPGQSLTLIATANQGSEATYESGFVIDKFPISRPNLTFSTLTVSNMSPEDSSIYLCSVESTARNTEAFFGQGTRLTVV.

This clone was recorded a few times. The chain's CDR3 is CASSSTSPGELFF. CDR3 nucleotide sequence: TGTGCCAGTAGTTCTACTAGCCCCGGGGAGCTGTTTTTT. The chain couples TRBV19 to TRBJ2-2, with D maybe TRBD2 (6 bases). The germline gives CDR1 LNHDA, CDR2 SQIVND (reference sequence). The CDR3 consists of 13 residues. With 5 bases removed from V and 6 bases from J, the gap between germline ends came to 10 bases.

The rearrangement uses TRBV7-9 and TRBJ1-3, with a weak D call TRBD1 (6 bases). The germline CDR1 and CDR2 sequences are SEHNR and FQNEAQ (reference sequence). This CDR3 has 14 amino acids. Trimming shortened V by 6 bases and J by 4 bases, and 13 bases separated the two germline ends. CDR3 sequence (DNA): TGTGCCAGCAGTTCGGGGGGCTCCGGAAACACCATATATTTT. The encoded protein is CASSSGGSGNTIYF.

This chain joins TRBV6-4 and TRBJ2-1; 13 bases are a match to TRBD2. V gave up 5 bases and J gave up 6 bases; unmatched junction bases: 1. CDR1 MRHNA and CDR2 SNTAGT come from the germline V gene. The CDR3 is 14 amino acids. CDR3: CASSTSGGANEQFF. The CDR3 bases are TGTGCCAGCAGTACTAGCGGGGGGGCCAATGAGCAGTTCTTC.

The count of this clone is one. For the CDR3, the DNA is TGCGCCAGCTCCGGGACAGGGGGCTCGGGGGAGCTGTTTTTT. It translates to CASSGTGGSGELFF. The chain recombines TRBV4-3 with TRBJ2-2; TRBD1 matches 12 bases. The CDR3 runs 14 residues. Per germline, CDR1 LGHNA and CDR2 YSLEER. V shed 8 bases and J 8 bases; nucleotides not matched to a gene: 6.

CDR3 sequence (DNA): TGTGCCACCTCGGGGGGGGTGATAGACAATGAGCAGTTCTTC. Protein: CATSGGVIDNEQFF. This chain connects TRBV7-6 to TRBJ2-1; TRBD2 matches 8 bases. Looked up from germline, CDR1 is SGHVS and CDR2 is FNYEAQ. This CDR3 is 14 amino acids long. Trimming removed 10 bases from V and 5 bases from J; junction bases left unmatched: 10.